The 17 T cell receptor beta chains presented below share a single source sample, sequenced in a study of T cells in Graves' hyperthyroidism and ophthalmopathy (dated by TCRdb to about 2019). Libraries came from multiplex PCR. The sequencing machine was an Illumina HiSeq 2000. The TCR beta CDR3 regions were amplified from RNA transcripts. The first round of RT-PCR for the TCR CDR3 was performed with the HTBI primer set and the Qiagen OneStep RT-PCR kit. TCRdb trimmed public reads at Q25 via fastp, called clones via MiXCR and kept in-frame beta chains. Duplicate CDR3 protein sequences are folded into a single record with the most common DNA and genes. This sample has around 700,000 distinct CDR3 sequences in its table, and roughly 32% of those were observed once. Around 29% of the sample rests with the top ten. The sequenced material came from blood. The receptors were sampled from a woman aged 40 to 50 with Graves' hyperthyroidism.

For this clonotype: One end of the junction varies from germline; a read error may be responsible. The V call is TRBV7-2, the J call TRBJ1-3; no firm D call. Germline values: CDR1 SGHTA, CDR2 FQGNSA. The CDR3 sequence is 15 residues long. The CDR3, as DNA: TGCGCCAGCAGCCAAGAGACCGGATCTGGAAACACCATATATTTT. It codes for CASSQETGSGNTIYF. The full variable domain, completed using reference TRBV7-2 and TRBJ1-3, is GAGVSQSPSNKVTEKGKDVELRCDPISGHTALYWYRQSLGQGLEFLIYFQGNSAPDKSGLPSDRFSAERTGGSVSTLTIQRTQQEDSAVYLCASSQETGSGNTIYFGEGSWLTVV.

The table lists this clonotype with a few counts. CDR3 sequence reads: CASSQLPGTFYMNTEAFF. As DNA, the CDR3 is TGTGCCAGCAGCCAACTTCCCGGGACATTCTACATGAACACTGAAGCTTTCTTT. The chain joins TRBV7-9 to TRBJ1-1; a weak D match, TRBD1 (6 bases). Looked up from germline, CDR1 is SEHNR and CDR2 is FQNEAQ (reference sequence). The CDR3 spans 18 residues. V lost 5 bases and J lost 0, with 22 bases in between.

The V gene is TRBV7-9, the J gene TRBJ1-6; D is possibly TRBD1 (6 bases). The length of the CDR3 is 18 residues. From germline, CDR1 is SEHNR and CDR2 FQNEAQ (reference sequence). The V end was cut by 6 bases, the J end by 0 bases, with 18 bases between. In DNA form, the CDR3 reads TGTGCCAGCAGTCTACATCACGGAGGGGGCTCCTATAATTCACCCCTCCACTTT. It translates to CASSLHHGGGSYNSPLHF. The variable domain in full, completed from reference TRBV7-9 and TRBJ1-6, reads DTGVSQNPRHKITKRGQNVTFRCDPISEHNRLYWYRQTLGQGPEFLTYFQNEAQLEKSRLLSDRFSAERPKGSFSTLEIQRTEQGDSAMYLCASSLHHGGGSYNSPLHFGNGTRLTVT.

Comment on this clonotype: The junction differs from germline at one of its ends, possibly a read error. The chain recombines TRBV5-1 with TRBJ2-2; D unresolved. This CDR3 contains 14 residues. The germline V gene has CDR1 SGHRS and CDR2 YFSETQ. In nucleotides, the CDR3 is TGCGCCAGCGGCTTGGCGCTTAATCCCGGGGAGCTGTTTTTT. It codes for CASGLALNPGELFF.

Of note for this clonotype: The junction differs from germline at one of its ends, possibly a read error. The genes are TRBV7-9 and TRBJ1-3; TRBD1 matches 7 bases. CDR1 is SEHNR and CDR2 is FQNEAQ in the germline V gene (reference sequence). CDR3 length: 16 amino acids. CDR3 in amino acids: CASSQATGEFGNTIYF. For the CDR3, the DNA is TGCGCCAGCAGCCAAGCCACAGGGGAATTTGGAAACACCATATATTTT.

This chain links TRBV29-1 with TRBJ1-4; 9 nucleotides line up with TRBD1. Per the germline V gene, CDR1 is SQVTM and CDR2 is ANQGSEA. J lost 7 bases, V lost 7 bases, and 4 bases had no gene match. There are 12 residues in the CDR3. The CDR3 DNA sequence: TGCAGCGGGGGACAGGGAGGTGAAAAACTGTTTTTT. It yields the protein CSGGQGGEKLFF.

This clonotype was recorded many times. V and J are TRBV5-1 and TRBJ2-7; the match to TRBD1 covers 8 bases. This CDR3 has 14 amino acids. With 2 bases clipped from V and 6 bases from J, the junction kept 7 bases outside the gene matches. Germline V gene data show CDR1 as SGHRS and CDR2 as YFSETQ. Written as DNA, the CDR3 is TGCGCCAGCAGCTTCGACTTCGACAGGGGCGAGCAGTACTTC. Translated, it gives CASSFDFDRGEQYF.

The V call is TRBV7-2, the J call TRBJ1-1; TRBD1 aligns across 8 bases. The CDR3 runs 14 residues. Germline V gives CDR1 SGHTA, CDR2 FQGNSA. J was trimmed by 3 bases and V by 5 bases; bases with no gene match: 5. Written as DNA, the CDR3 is TGTGCCAGCAGCCCGGACAGGGCCCACACTGAAGCTTTCTTT. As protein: CASSPDRAHTEAFF.

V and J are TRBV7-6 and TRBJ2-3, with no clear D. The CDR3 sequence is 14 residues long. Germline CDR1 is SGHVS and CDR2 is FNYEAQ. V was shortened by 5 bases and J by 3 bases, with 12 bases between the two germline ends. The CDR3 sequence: CASSLTFGTDTQYF. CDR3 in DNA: TGTGCCAGCAGCCTCACCTTTGGGACAGATACGCAGTATTTT.

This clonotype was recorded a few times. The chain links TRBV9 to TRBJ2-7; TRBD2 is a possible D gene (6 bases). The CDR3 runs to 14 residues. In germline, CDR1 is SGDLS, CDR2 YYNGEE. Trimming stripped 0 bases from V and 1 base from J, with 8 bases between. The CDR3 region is CASSVGGVSYEQYF. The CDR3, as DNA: TGTGCCAGCAGCGTAGGGGGGGTTTCCTACGAGCAGTACTTC. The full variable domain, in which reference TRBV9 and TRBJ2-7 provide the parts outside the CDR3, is DSGVTQTPKHLITATGQRVTLRCSPRSGDLSVYWYQQSLDQGLQFLIQYYNGEERAKGNILERFSAQQFPDLHSELNLSSLELGDSALYFCASSVGGVSYEQYFGPGTRLTVT.

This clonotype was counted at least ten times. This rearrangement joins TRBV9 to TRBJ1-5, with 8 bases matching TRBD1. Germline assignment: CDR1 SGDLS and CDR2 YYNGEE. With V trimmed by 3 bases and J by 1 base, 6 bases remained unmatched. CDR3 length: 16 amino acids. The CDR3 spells CASSAGTGKSNQPQHF. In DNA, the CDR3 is TGTGCCAGCAGCGCCGGGACAGGAAAGAGCAATCAGCCCCAGCATTTT.

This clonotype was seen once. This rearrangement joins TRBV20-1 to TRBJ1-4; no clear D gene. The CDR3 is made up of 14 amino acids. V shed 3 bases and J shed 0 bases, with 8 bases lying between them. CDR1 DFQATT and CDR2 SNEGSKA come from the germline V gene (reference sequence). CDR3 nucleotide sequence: TGCAGTGCTAGTGAAGGAGCAACTAATGAAAAACTGTTTTTT. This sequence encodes CSASEGATNEKLFF.

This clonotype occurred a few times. CDR3 bases: TGTGCCAGCACAGTACGCTCTGGGGCCAACGTCCTGACTTTC. Encoded protein: CASTVRSGANVLTF. V usage is TRBV12-3 or TRBV12-4 and J usage is TRBJ2-6; no clear D gene. V shed 7 bases and J shed 0 bases, with 7 bases lying between them. The CDR3 is made up of 14 amino acids.

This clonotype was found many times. The CDR3 nucleotides read TGCAGTGCTAAAATTGACAGGGTCCGAGGGCGAGGCTACACCTTC. The encoded protein is CSAKIDRVRGRGYTF. V is TRBV20-1 and J is TRBJ1-2; 7 bases line up with TRBD1. The germline CDR1 and CDR2 sequences are DFQATT and SNEGSKA (reference sequence). The junction had 16 bases not matched to a gene; V was cut back by 4 bases and J by 8 bases. The CDR3 contains 15 residues.

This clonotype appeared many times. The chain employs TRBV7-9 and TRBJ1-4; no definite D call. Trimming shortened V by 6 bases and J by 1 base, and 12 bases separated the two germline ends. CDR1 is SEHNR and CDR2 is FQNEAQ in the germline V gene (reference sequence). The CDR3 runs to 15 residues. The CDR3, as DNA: TGTGCCAGCAGTCACGGCAGACAAACTAATGAAAAACTGTTTTTT. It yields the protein CASSHGRQTNEKLFF.

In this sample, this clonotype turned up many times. The CDR3 DNA is TGTGCCAGCAGCTCAGACGGGGCGTTCGTATACGAGCAGTACTTC. Protein: CASSSDGAFVYEQYF. The chain recombines TRBV7-9 with TRBJ2-7; tentatively, D is TRBD1 or TRBD2 (5 bases each). The ends were cut back, 4 bases at V and 4 bases at J, with 17 bases in the middle. CDR3 size: 15 residues. CDR1 SEHNR and CDR2 FQNEAQ come from the germline V gene (reference sequence).

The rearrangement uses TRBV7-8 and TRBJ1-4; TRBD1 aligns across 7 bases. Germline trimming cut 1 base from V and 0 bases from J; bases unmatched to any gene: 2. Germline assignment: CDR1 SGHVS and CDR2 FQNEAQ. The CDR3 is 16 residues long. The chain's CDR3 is CASSLGGTATNEKLFF. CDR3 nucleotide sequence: TGTGCCAGCAGCTTAGGAGGGACAGCAACTAATGAAAAACTGTTTTTT.